This TCR beta chain was retrieved from a study of blood T cells in healthy people across ages. This clonotype was counted a few times. CDR3 length: 15 residues. Trimming cost V 0 bases and J 7 bases; bases outside gene matches: 10. Germline V gene data show CDR1 as DFQATT and CDR2 as SNEGSKA (reference sequence). The use of a sample-barcoded 5' primer and a J-beta primer mix characterized a second PCR of 7 to 11 cycles. TCRdb processed the 5' RACE reads anew with MiXCR; each CDR3 protein has one entry. The sample gives about 1,500,000 distinct CDR3 sequences, around 39% of which show up once; under 8% is in the top ten.

This receptor was identified in a woman aged 18-29 years in good health. Sequencing was carried out using blood. The chain carries TRBV20-1 and TRBJ1-1; 8 bases are shared with TRBD1. The CDR3 spells CSARERTGRTDEAFF. The CDR3 bases are TGCAGTGCTAGAGAAAGGACAGGGAGAACGGATGAAGCTTTCTTT.